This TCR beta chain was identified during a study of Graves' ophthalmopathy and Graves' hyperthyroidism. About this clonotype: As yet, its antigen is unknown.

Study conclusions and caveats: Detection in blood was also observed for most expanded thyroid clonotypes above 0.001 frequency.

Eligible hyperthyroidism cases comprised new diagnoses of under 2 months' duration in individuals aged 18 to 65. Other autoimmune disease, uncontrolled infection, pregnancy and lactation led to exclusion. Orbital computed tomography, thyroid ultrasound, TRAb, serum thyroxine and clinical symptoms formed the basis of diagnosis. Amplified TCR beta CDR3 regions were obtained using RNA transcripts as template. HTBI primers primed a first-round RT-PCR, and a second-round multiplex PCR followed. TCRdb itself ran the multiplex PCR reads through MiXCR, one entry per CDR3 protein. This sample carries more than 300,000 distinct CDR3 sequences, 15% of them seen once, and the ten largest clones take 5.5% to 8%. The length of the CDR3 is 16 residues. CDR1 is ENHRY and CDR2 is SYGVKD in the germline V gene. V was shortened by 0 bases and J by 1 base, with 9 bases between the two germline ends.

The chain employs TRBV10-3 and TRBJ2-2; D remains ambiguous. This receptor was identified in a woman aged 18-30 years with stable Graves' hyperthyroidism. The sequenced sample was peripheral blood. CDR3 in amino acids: CAISESKILNTGELFF. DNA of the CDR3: TGTGCCATCAGTGAGTCGAAGATTCTGAACACCGGGGAGCTGTTTTTT.